This T cell receptor beta chain was captured in a study of T-cell reconstitution after alpha-beta-depleted transplantation in children. Library preparation (for TCRbeta) was performed with unique molecular identifiers. A single record per CDR3 protein comes from TCRdb applying MiXCR to the PCR reads. Of roughly 350,000 distinct CDR3 sequences listed, approximately 10% were seen once; the top ten hold approximately 2.3%. The trim removed 0 bases at V and 0 bases at J, leaving 5 bases unmatched. CDR3 length: 18 amino acids. CDR1 and CDR2 from the germline V gene are MGHRA and YSYEKL. This clonotype was seen many times.

This receptor was taken from a human donor who donated a stem cell graft to a child with acute lymphoblastic leukemia. The V call is TRBV4-1, the J call TRBJ2-1; 10 bases are shared with TRBD2. The sample consisted of PBMCs from the stem cell graft donor, taken from the stem cell graft. CDR3 region: CASSQEFPSGSSYNEQFF. CDR3 in DNA: TGCGCCAGCAGCCAAGAGTTTCCTAGCGGGAGCTCCTACAATGAGCAGTTCTTC.